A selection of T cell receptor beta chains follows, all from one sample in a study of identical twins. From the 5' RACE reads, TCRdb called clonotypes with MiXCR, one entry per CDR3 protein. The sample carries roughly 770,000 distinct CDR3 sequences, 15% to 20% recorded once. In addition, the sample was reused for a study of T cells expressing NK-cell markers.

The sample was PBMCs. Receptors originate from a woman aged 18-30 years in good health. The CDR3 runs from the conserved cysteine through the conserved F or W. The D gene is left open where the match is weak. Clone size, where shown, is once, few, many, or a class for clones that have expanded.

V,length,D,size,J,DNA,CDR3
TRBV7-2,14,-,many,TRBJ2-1,TGTGCCAGCAGGGGACCCAGCTCCTACAATGAGCAGTTCTTC,CASRGPSSYNEQFF
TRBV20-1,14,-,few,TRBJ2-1,TGCAGTGCAAAGAGCCAGAGCTCCTACAATGAGCAGTTCTTC,CSAKSQSSYNEQFF
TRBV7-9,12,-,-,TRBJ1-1,TGTGCCAGCAGCCCCCAGGTAGCGGAGGCTTTCTTT,CASSPQVAEAFF
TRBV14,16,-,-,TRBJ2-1,TGTGCCAGCAGCCTCCGGGACCCGCAACCGTACAATGAGCAGTTCTTC,CASSLRDPQPYNEQFF
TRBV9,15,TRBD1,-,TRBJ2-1,TGTGCCAGCAGCGTAGGACAGGGCTTTGGGAATGAGCAGTTCTTC,CASSVGQGFGNEQFF
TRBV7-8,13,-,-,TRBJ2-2,TGTGCCAGCAGCTTAAGCTACACCGGGGAGCTGTTTTTT,CASSLSYTGELFF
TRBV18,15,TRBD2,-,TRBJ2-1,TGTGCCAGCTCACGCCTAGCGGGGGACTACAATGAGCAGTTCTTC,CASSRLAGDYNEQFF
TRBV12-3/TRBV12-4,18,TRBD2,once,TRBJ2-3,TGTGCCAGCAGTTTTTTATCGGGCGGGGGGGCCGATTCAGATACGCAGTATTTT,CASSFLSGGGADSDTQYF
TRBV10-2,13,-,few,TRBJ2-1,TGCGCCAGCGGGCAGGGGGGGTCCAATGAGCAGTTCTTC,CASGQGGSNEQFF
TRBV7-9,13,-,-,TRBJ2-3,TGTGCCAGCATCCTTATAGGCCCAGATACGCAGTATTTT,CASILIGPDTQYF
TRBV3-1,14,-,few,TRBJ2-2,TGTGCCAGCAGACCGATCACGAACACCGGGGAGCTGTTTTTT,CASRPITNTGELFF
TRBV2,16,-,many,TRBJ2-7,TGTGCCGGGGCTCCTCTGCGGGGGAATAAAGGGGGCGAGCAGTACTTC,CAGAPLRGNKGGEQYF
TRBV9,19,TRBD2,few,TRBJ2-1,TGTGCCAGCAGCGGCGGACTAGCGGGAGCCAGCGATTTATACAATGAGCAGTTCTTC,CASSGGLAGASDLYNEQFF
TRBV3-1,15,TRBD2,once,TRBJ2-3,TGTGCCAGCAGCCATACGGGACTAGGAGTAGATACGCAGTATTTT,CASSHTGLGVDTQYF
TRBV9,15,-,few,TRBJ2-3,TGTGCCAGCAGCTACCGGGATAGGCACACAGATACGCAGTATTTT,CASSYRDRHTDTQYF
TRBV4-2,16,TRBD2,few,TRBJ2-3,TGTGCCAGCAGCCAGCCTCCGGGACTAGGAGGAGATACGCAGTATTTT,CASSQPPGLGGDTQYF
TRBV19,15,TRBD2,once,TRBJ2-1,TGTGCCAGTAGTATAGGGACTAGCGGGAGCAATGAGCAGTTCTTC,CASSIGTSGSNEQFF
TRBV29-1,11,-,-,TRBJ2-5,TGCAGCGGTGTGGGGAGAGAGACCCAGTACTTC,CSGVGRETQYF
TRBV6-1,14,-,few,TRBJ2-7,TGTGCCAGCAGGGGGACGCACCGGACCTACGAGCAGTACTTC,CASRGTHRTYEQYF
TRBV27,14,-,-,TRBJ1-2,TGTGCCAGCAGCACCGGGCCCCTTAACTATGGCTACACCTTC,CASSTGPLNYGYTF
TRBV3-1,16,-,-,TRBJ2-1,TGTGCCAGCAGCCGGGGGGTGGGGGCCTCCTACAATGAGCAGTTCTTC,CASSRGVGASYNEQFF
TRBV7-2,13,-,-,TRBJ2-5,TGTGCCAGCAGCTTACAGATGGACGGACATCTTTTCTTC,CASSLQMDGHLFF
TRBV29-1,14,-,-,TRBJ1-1,TGCAGCGCCTGGGGGTCGACAGAGAACACTGAAGCTTTCTTT,CSAWGSTENTEAFF
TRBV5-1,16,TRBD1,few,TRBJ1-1,TGCGCCAGCAGCTCCCGGGACAGGGGTGGGGACACTGAAGCTTTCTTT,CASSSRDRGGDTEAFF
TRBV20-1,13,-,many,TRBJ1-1,TGCAGTGCTAGACCCCATATGAACACTGAAGCTTTCTTT,CSARPHMNTEAFF
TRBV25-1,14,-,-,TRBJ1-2,TGTGCCAGCAGCGTTTCTGGGGAGGACTATGGCTACACCTTC,CASSVSGEDYGYTF
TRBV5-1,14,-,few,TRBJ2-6,TGCGCCAGCAGCTTGTATACTGGGGCCAACGTCCTGACTTTC,CASSLYTGANVLTF
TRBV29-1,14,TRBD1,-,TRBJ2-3,TGCAGCGCACGGACAGGGTCTGGGACAGATACGCAGTATTTT,CSARTGSGTDTQYF
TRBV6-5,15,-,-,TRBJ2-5,TGTGCCAGCAGTTACAGAGGGGCGGCCCAAGAGACCCAGTACTTC,CASSYRGAAQETQYF
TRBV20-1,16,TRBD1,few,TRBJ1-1,TGCAGTGCTAGAAGAGGGACAGGGGGCGGATTTACTGAAGCTTTCTTT,CSARRGTGGGFTEAFF
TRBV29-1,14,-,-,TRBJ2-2,TGCAGCGTTGACCCAAGGGGGGACACCGGGGAGCTGTTTTTT,CSVDPRGDTGELFF
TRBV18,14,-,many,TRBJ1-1,TGTGCCAGCTCACCGCGCGGCAGGGCGAGTGAAGCTTTCTTT,CASSPRGRASEAFF
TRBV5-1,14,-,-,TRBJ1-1,TGCGCCAGCAGCCCGCGAAGTGAAACCACTGAAGCTTTCTTT,CASSPRSETTEAFF
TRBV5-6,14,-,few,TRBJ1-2,TGTGCCAGCAGCTTGACGACGTCTGACTATGGCTACACCTTC,CASSLTTSDYGYTF
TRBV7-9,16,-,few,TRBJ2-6,TGTGCCAGCAGCTACCTTGGGGTCTCTGGGGCCAACGTCCTGACTTTC,CASSYLGVSGANVLTF
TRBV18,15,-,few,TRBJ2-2,TGTGCCAGCTCATCGGGACAGCGGGGGACCGGGGAGCTGTTTTTT,CASSSGQRGTGELFF
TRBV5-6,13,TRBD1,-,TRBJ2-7,TGTGCCAGGGGCCCTGGACAGGGCTACGAGCAGTACTTC,CARGPGQGYEQYF
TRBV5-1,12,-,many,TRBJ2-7,TGCGCCAGCAGCTTCTGGAGGTTCGAGCAGTACTTC,CASSFWRFEQYF
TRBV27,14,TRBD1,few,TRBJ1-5,TGTGCCAGCAGGGGGACAGGGGAAAGCCAGCCCCAGCATTTT,CASRGTGESQPQHF
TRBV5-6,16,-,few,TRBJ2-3,TGTGCCAGCAGCTTCCGGGACGTACCCCGCGCAGATACGCAGTATTTT,CASSFRDVPRADTQYF